This T cell receptor (beta chain) emerged from a study of T cell responses to AZD1222 COVID-19 vaccine. In the study overall: Pooling covered second doses at about 4 or about 12 weeks.

The assay was immunoSEQ multiplex PCR, and TCRdb's table has in-frame clones only and misses some. Of about 120,000 clones in the sample, roughly 89% are singletons; the top ten hold 5.4%. The CDR3 has 15 residues. Germline V gene sequence: CDR1 GTSNPN, CDR2 SVGIG (reference sequence). V was pared by 3 bases and J by 2 bases, with 13 bases between. J is TRBJ2-2 and V is TRBV30; D is unclear. The clonotype originates from an adult in good health. The sample here was peripheral blood, taken on day 0 of AZD1222 vaccination. The CDR3 sequence is CAWSRKGLNTGELFF. CDR3 in DNA: TGTGCCTGGAGCCGTAAGGGTCTTAACACCGGGGAGCTGTTTTTT. Combining the CDR3 with reference TRBV30 and TRBJ2-2 gives the whole variable domain SQTIHQWPATLVQPVGSPLSLECTVEGTSNPNLYWYRQAAGRGLQLLFYSVGIGQISSEVPQNLSASRPQDRQFILSSKKLLLSDSGFYLCAWSRKGLNTGELFFGEGSRLTVL.